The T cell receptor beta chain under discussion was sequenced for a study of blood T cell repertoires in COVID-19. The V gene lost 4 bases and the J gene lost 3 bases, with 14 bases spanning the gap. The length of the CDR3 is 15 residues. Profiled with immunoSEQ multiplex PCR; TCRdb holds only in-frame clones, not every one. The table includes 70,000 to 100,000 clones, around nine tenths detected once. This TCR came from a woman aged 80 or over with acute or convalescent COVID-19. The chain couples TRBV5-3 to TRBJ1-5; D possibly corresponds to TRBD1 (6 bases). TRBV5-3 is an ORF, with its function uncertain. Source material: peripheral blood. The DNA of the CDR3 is TGTGCCAGAAGCACCACAGGGATTAACAATCAGCCCCAGCATTTT. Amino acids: CARSTTGINNQPQHF.